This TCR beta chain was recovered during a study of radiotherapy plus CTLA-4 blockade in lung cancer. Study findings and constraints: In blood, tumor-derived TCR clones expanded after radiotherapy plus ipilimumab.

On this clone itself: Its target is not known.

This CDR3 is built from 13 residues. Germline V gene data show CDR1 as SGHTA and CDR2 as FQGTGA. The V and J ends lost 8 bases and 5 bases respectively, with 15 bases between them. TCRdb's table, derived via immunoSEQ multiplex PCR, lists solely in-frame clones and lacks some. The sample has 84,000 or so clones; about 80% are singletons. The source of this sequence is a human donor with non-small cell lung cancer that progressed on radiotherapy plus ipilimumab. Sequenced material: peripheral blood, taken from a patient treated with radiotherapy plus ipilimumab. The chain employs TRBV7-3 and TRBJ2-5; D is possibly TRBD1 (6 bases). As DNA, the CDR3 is TGTGCCAGCGGAACACAGGGCGGCGAGACCCAGTACTTC. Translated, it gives CASGTQGGETQYF.